The TCR beta chain described here comes from a study of blood T cell repertoires in COVID-19. The table came from immunoSEQ multiplex PCR; TCRdb's copy has only in-frame clones and leaves some out. This table has hundreds of thousands of clones, 89% appearing once. The CDR3 loop spans 16 amino acids. Germline values: CDR1 SEHNR, CDR2 FQNEAQ (reference sequence). Trimming took 4 bases from V and 7 from J; bases not matched to a gene: 6. The gene calls are TRBV7-9 and TRBJ2-1, with 14 bases matching TRBD2. The sample consisted of PBMCs or T cells enriched from blood (not recorded which). The TCR comes from a woman aged 30 to 39 who had recovered from COVID-19. CDR3 loop: CASSSRGLAGVNEQFF. CDR3 bases: TGTGCCAGCAGCTCACGGGGACTAGCGGGAGTGAATGAGCAGTTCTTC.